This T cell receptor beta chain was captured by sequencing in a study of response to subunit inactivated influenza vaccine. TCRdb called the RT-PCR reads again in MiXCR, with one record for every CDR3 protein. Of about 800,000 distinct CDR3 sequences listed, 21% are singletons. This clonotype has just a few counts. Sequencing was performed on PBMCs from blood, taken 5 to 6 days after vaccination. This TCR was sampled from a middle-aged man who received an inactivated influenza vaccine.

CDR3 sequence: CASSQLTRVGGSRNEQFF. CDR3 coding DNA: TGCGCCAGCAGCCAACTCACCCGGGTGGGCGGGAGTCGCAATGAGCAGTTCTTC. The chain couples TRBV4-3 to TRBJ2-1, with 7 bases aligning to TRBD2. From germline, CDR1 is LGHNA and CDR2 YSLEER. Unmatched junction bases numbered 16, after V lost 2 bases and J lost 6 bases. This CDR3 has 18 amino acids.